The rows below give T cell receptor beta chains drawn from one sample of a study of cytomegalovirus exposure and HLA in healthy donors. Measured with immunoSEQ multiplex PCR; TCRdb has only the in-frame clones, and not every one. The top ten hold about 0.9% of the sample, which has about 280,000 clones, more than 75% seen once. Material: PBMCs. All receptors derive from a woman younger than 35 in good health and CMV-seronegative. The CDR3 runs from the conserved cysteine through the conserved F or W. Each record gives: J gene, D gene, clone size, V gene, CDR3 DNA, CDR3 protein. The D gene is left open where the match is weak. Some rows have no size entry. The others give once, few or many, or a class for an expanded clone.

>TRBJ2-7|TRBD2|once|TRBV5-1
TGCGCCAGCACCGCGACGGGACTAGCGGGAGCAAACGAGCAGTACTTC
CASTATGLAGANEQYF
>TRBJ2-1|-|-|TRBV6-5
TGTGCCAGCAGTTACTCCGGGGTGACCTCCTACAATGAGCAGTTCTTC
CASSYSGVTSYNEQFF
>TRBJ2-3|-|-|TRBV7-9
TGTGCCAGCAGCTTAGCGGGACTTTTCACAGATACGCAGTATTTT
CASSLAGLFTDTQYF
>TRBJ2-3|TRBD1|-|TRBV6-5
TGTGCCACCCGACAGGGGGCCGATACGCAGTATTTT
CATRQGADTQYF
>TRBJ2-2|TRBD1|-|TRBV6-5
TGTGCCAGCAACTCCGGGACAGAGAACACCGGGGAGCTGTTTTTT
CASNSGTENTGELFF
>TRBJ2-1|TRBD2|once|TRBV6-1
TGTGCCAGTCTCTCGCTAGCGGGAAGCAATGAGCAGTTCTTC
CASLSLAGSNEQFF
>TRBJ1-2|-|-|TRBV27
TGTGCCAGCAGTTTCCAGGGGCTGGACTATGGCTACACCTTC
CASSFQGLDYGYTF
>TRBJ2-4|TRBD1|-|TRBV28
TGTGCCAGCAGTTTGTCCGGGACAGGGATTCAGTACTTC
CASSLSGTGIQYF
>TRBJ1-2|TRBD1|-|TRBV11-2
TGTGCCAGCAGCTTCGACAGGGGAATGGTGGGCTACACCTTC
CASSFDRGMVGYTF
>TRBJ2-7|-|-|TRBV2
TGTGCCAGCAGCGCGGCTAGCGCGAGCTCCTACGAGCAGTACTTC
CASSAASASSYEQYF
>TRBJ1-5|TRBD1|once|TRBV6-5
TGTGCCAGCAGGCACACAGGGGTCGATCAGCCCCAGCATTTT
CASRHTGVDQPQHF
>TRBJ2-2|TRBD2|-|TRBV11-2
TGTGCCAGCAGTCGACTAGCGGGAGTACTTTCCGGGGAGCTGTTTTTT
CASSRLAGVLSGELFF
>TRBJ2-1|-|few|TRBV7-2
TGTGCCAGCAGCGTAAGCCAGGGATTTCTTGACAATGAGCAGTTCTTC
CASSVSQGFLDNEQFF
>TRBJ2-7|TRBD2|-|TRBV6-5
TGTGCCAGCAGTATTGGGACTAGCGGGTCCTACGAGCAGTACTTC
CASSIGTSGSYEQYF
>TRBJ2-7|TRBD1|-|TRBV5-1
TGCGCCAGCAGCTTAACCACGACAGGGAAGAGCTCCTACGAGCAGTACTTC
CASSLTTTGKSSYEQYF
>TRBJ2-2|TRBD2|-|TRBV27
TGTGCCAGCAGCCCACCCTTCGTCTGGACAGGGACAGCGGGAGGGTATGTCGGGGAGCTGTTTTTT
CASSPPFVWTGTAGGYVGELFF
>TRBJ1-5|-|few|TRBV7-2
TGTGCCAGCAGCTTAGCGCCAGGGATTAGCAATCAGCCCCAGCATTTT
CASSLAPGISNQPQHF
>TRBJ1-2|-|-|TRBV19
TGTGCCAGTAGTATCGCAGGGGTTAACTATGGCTACACCTTC
CASSIAGVNYGYTF
>TRBJ2-1|TRBD2|-|TRBV14
TGTGCCAGCAGCCAACTAGCGGGAGGGATGGTAAATGAGCAGTTCTTC
CASSQLAGGMVNEQFF
>TRBJ1-2|-|-|TRBV10-3
TGTGCCATCAGTGAGTCGCCCCTAGTCAACTATGGCTACACCTTC
CAISESPLVNYGYTF
>TRBJ2-7|TRBD2|-|TRBV5-8
TGTGCCAGCAGCTCAGGGGGACTAGCGGCCTACGAGCAGTACTTC
CASSSGGLAAYEQYF
>TRBJ2-2|TRBD2|-|TRBV9
TGTGCCAGCAGCGTGACTAGCCGAGGCACCGGGGAGCTGTTTTTT
CASSVTSRGTGELFF
>TRBJ2-7|TRBD2|-|TRBV6-1
TGTGCCAGCAGTGAAGGGGGGACTAGCTTCCCTCCTAGACGGTACTTC
CASSEGGTSFPPRRYF
>TRBJ2-7|TRBD1|-|TRBV6-5
TGTGCCAGCAGTCCGACAGGGGGCGGTTACGAGCAGTACTTC
CASSPTGGGYEQYF
>TRBJ2-7|TRBD2|-|TRBV5-1
TGCGCCAGCAGCGGACGGACTAGCGGGCCTTCCTACGAGCAGTACTTC
CASSGRTSGPSYEQYF
>TRBJ1-1|-|-|TRBV13
TGTGCCAGCAGTCTCCGTATTGAAGCTTTCTTT
CASSLRIEAFF